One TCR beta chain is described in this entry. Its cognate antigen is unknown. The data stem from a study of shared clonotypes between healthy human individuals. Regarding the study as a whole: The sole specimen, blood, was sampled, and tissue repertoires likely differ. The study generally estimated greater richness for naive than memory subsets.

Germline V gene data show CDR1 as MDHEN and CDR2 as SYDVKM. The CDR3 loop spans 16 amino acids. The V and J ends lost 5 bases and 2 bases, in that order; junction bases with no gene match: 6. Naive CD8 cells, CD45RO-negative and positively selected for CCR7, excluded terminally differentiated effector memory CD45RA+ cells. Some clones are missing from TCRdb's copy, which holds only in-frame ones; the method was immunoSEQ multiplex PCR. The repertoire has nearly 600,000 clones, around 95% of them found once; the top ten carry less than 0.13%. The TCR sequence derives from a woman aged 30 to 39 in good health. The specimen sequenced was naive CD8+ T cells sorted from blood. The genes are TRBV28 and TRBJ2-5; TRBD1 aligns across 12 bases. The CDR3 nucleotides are TGTGCCAGCAGTACCGGGACAGGGGGCTGGCAAGAGACCCAGTACTTC. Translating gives CASSTGTGGWQETQYF.